This TCR beta chain is from a study of cytomegalovirus exposure and HLA in healthy donors. Whole-study findings and limits: Later analysis found that TCR beta chains associated with HLA were more clonally expanded than other, equally common chains. Later, TCR association rates were found to vary by HLA locus, highest for DRB1 and lowest for HLA-C.

A multiplex PCR was run with 60 Vbeta primers and 13 Jbeta primers. Sequencing was performed with immunoSEQ multiplex PCR; in TCRdb, only in-frame clones are kept and a portion is missing. The sample carries approximately 100,000 clones, roughly 80% recorded once. Germline V gives CDR1 SGHAT, CDR2 FQNNGV. The CDR3 consists of 13 residues. Trimming cost V 5 bases and J 9 bases, with 17 bases left between them. Comments on this clone: Its cognate antigen is unknown.

The rearrangement uses TRBV11-2 and TRBJ2-7; tentatively, D is TRBD1 (5 bases). The sample taken for sequencing was PBMCs. This receptor was taken from a man aged 50-59 years in good health and CMV-seropositive. The CDR3 nucleotides read TGTGCCAGCAGCACAACGACAGTCTTAGGGCAGTACTTC. Translating it yields CASSTTTVLGQYF. Looking up the rest from reference TRBV11-2 and TRBJ2-7 gives the full variable domain: EAGVAQSPRYKIIEKRQSVAFWCNPISGHATLYWYQQILGQGPKLLIQFQNNGVVDDSQLPKDRFSAERLKGVDSTLKIQPAKLEDSAVYLCASSTTTVLGQYFGPGTRLTVT.